This T cell receptor (beta chain) came from a study of blood T cell repertoires in COVID-19. Study-level information: Whether acute or convalescent, the COVID-19 samples came from the United States, Italy and Spain. In each case, the material was cDNA or gDNA derived from T cells, B-cell-depleted T cells, or PBMCs.

Germline assignment: CDR1 SEHNR and CDR2 FQNEAQ (reference sequence). The CDR3 sequence is 16 residues long. Trimming pared 2 bases from V and 5 bases from J, leaving 19 bases between. TCRdb's table, derived via immunoSEQ multiplex PCR, lists solely in-frame clones and lacks some. The sample lists 18,000 or so clones, roughly 88% occurring once. This clone is categorized as medium-sized. The sample consisted of peripheral blood. V gene TRBV7-9 combines with J gene TRBJ2-7; D gene unclear. This receptor was identified in a man in his forties or fifties with active COVID-19. This CDR3 reads CASSLLGSLDAHEQYF. The DNA of the CDR3 is TGTGCCAGCAGCTTATTGGGCAGCCTGGATGCTCACGAGCAGTACTTC.